The rows below give T cell receptor beta chains drawn from one sample of a study of blood T cell repertoires in COVID-19. Profiled with immunoSEQ multiplex PCR; TCRdb holds only in-frame clones, not every one. The table has 650,000 to 800,000 clones, approximately 90% seen once. Source material: peripheral blood. These receptors were taken from a woman aged 18-30 years with acute or convalescent COVID-19. The conserved cysteine and the conserved F or W are not part of the CDR3 here. Fields, in order: clone size, V gene, J gene, CDR3 protein. Clone size is given for some rows only: seen once, a few or many times, or a class if the clone is expanded.

abundance: once; v_gene: TRBV9; j_gene: TRBJ1-1; CDR3aa: ASSARGFTEAF
abundance: .; v_gene: TRBV30; j_gene: TRBJ1-2; CDR3aa: AWSEGGVGYT
abundance: .; v_gene: TRBV12-3/TRBV12-4; j_gene: TRBJ1-2; CDR3aa: ASSPAQGGYT
abundance: .; v_gene: TRBV7-2; j_gene: TRBJ1-5; CDR3aa: ASSLGRIMSNQPQH
abundance: .; v_gene: TRBV29-1; j_gene: TRBJ2-2; CDR3aa: SVSGGVSTGELF
abundance: once; v_gene: TRBV5-6; j_gene: TRBJ1-5; CDR3aa: ASSLPRPGQGSYQPQH
abundance: .; v_gene: TRBV12-3/TRBV12-4; j_gene: TRBJ2-2; CDR3aa: ASSYSNTGELF
abundance: few; v_gene: TRBV7-2; j_gene: TRBJ1-2; CDR3aa: ASSSFPGSGGYGYT
abundance: .; v_gene: TRBV29-1; j_gene: TRBJ1-1; CDR3aa: SGTGTVGTEAF
abundance: .; v_gene: TRBV19; j_gene: TRBJ2-7; CDR3aa: ASSMGGDTYEQY
abundance: .; v_gene: TRBV6-4; j_gene: TRBJ2-5; CDR3aa: ASSDLQDSQETQY
abundance: .; v_gene: TRBV7-9; j_gene: TRBJ2-3; CDR3aa: ASSDNTDTQY
abundance: .; v_gene: TRBV20-1; j_gene: TRBJ2-1; CDR3aa: SEAKGNEQF
abundance: .; v_gene: TRBV5-5; j_gene: TRBJ1-2; CDR3aa: ASSLGGNIDYNYGYT
abundance: .; v_gene: TRBV9; j_gene: TRBJ2-5; CDR3aa: ASSPRTRGETQY